One sample yielded the 21 T cell receptor beta chains listed below, sequenced in a study of cytomegalovirus exposure and HLA in healthy donors. The PCR was carried out with 60 Vbeta primers and 13 Jbeta primers. Some clones are missing from TCRdb's copy, which holds only in-frame ones; the method was immunoSEQ multiplex PCR. The repertoire holds under 130,000 clones, roughly 66% seen once, with under 3.5% in the top ten. The sample consisted of PBMCs. These receptors came from a woman in her forties or fifties in good health and CMV-seronegative.

The chain is built from TRBV2 and TRBJ1-2; D may be TRBD1 (6 bases). V was shortened by 5 bases and J by 6 bases, with 22 bases between the two germline ends. The CDR3 runs 16 residues. The germline V gene encodes CDR1 SNHLY and CDR2 FYNNEI. The CDR3 spells CASSRTVGIGGHGYTF. The CDR3, as DNA: TGTGCCAGCAGTAGGACAGTGGGGATTGGCGGGCATGGCTACACCTTC. Full variable domain (remainder filled in from reference TRBV2 and TRBJ1-2): EPEVTQTPSHQVTQMGQEVILRCVPISNHLYFYWYRQILGQKVEFLVSFYNNEISEKSEIFDDQFSVERPDGSNFTLKIRSTKLEDSAMYFCASSRTVGIGGHGYTFGSGTRLTVV.

The chain uses TRBV6-1 and TRBJ2-7, with 10 nucleotides matching TRBD1. Germline-derived CDR1 and CDR2 are MNHNS and SASEGT. V lost 6 bases and J lost 5; bases outside the gene matches: 4. The CDR3 runs 13 residues. The chain's CDR3 is CASRPGTGDEQYF. Written as DNA, the CDR3 is TGTGCCAGCAGGCCCGGGACAGGGGACGAGCAGTACTTC.

The chain joins TRBV7-9 to TRBJ2-7, with D tentatively TRBD2 (5 bases). Per the germline V gene, CDR1 is SEHNR and CDR2 is FQNEAQ (reference sequence). Trimming cost V 2 bases and J 0 bases, with 11 bases left between them. This CDR3 is built from 15 residues. CDR3 nucleotides: TGTGCCAGCAGCTTAAATCAAGGGAGCTCCTACGAGCAGTACTTC. This encodes CASSLNQGSSYEQYF.

The V gene is TRBV23-1, the J gene TRBJ2-5; 9 nucleotides match TRBD2. TRBV23-1 is reported as an ORF; its role is uncertain. The CDR3 is 17 amino acids. V shed 0 bases and J 1 base; nucleotides not matched to a gene: 6. CDR3 sequence reads: CASSQSCLAGLQETQYF. CDR3 DNA sequence: TGCGCCAGCAGTCAATCCTGTCTAGCGGGACTCCAAGAGACCCAGTACTTC.

This clone was recorded only once. The chain couples TRBV2 to TRBJ2-7; possible D gene TRBD2, 6 bases. Trimming removed 3 bases at V and 4 bases at J, with 16 bases between. The CDR3 is 15 amino acids. Germline CDR1 reads SNHLY; CDR2 reads FYNNEI. The CDR3 here is CASSEWGTENYEQYF. The CDR3 DNA is TGTGCCAGCAGTGAGTGGGGGACTGAGAATTACGAGCAGTACTTC. Full variable domain (missing parts from reference TRBV2 and TRBJ2-7): EPEVTQTPSHQVTQMGQEVILRCVPISNHLYFYWYRQILGQKVEFLVSFYNNEISEKSEIFDDQFSVERPDGSNFTLKIRSTKLEDSAMYFCASSEWGTENYEQYFGPGTRLTVT.

This clone was detected a few times. This sequence joins TRBV5-4 and TRBJ2-3; maybe TRBD2 (6 bases). Germline values: CDR1 SGHNT, CDR2 YYREEE (reference sequence). The CDR3 is 16 amino acids. V lost 2 bases and J 0 bases, leaving 13 bases between the germline ends. DNA for the CDR3: TGTGCCAGCAGCTTTTTTGTCGGGACTAGCACAGATACGCAGTATTTT. Translating it yields CASSFFVGTSTDTQYF.

The CDR3 DNA is TGTGCCAGCAGTGCTACGACGGATCTAGCGGGAGGGGCAGATACGCAGTATTTT. Translated: CASSATTDLAGGADTQYF. This chain uses TRBV27 with TRBJ2-3; the match to TRBD2 covers 12 bases. Losses at the gene ends were 5 bases for V and 4 bases for J; bases not matched to a gene: 13. The CDR3 totals 18 residues. Germline loops: CDR1 MNHEY, CDR2 SMNVEV (reference sequence).

The CDR3 DNA reads as TGTGCCAGCAGCTTAGGCAGTCCGTCCTACGAGCAGTACTTC. It specifies CASSLGSPSYEQYF. V is TRBV7-2 and J is TRBJ2-7; the D is unclear. Germline-derived CDR1 and CDR2 are SGHTA and FQGNSA. The CDR3 has 14 residues. Trimming removed 1 base at V and 1 base at J, with 8 bases between.

V is TRBV12-5 and J is TRBJ1-1; TRBD1 matches at 7 bases. This CDR3 has 16 residues. The V gene end was trimmed by 6 bases and the J gene end by 4 bases; junction bases not matched to a gene: 14. Germline assignment: CDR1 LGHNT and CDR2 FRNRAP. The CDR3 sequence is CASGRFRTGPATEAFF. For the CDR3, the DNA is TGTGCTAGTGGCCGATTTAGGACAGGACCAGCCACTGAAGCTTTCTTT.

The chain joins TRBV6-6 to TRBJ2-2; D gene unclear. V lost 5 bases, J lost 5 bases, and 12 bases lay in between. This CDR3 contains 14 residues. Germline CDR1 MNHNY, CDR2 SVGAGI (reference sequence). CDR3: CASSALPGTGELFF. The DNA for the CDR3 is TGTGCCAGCAGTGCCTTGCCCGGGACCGGGGAGCTGTTTTTT.

The V gene is TRBV9, the J gene TRBJ2-3; TRBD2 is a possible D gene (6 bases). Trimming left V 0 bases short and J 2 bases short, with 13 bases between. Germline-derived CDR1 and CDR2 are SGDLS and YYNGEE. The CDR3 has 16 residues. CDR3 in DNA: TGTGCCAGCAGCGTAGTGGGGGGTGGGTCCACAGATACGCAGTATTTT. Translated: CASSVVGGGSTDTQYF.

Note on this clone: Additional DNA sequences in this sample encode the identical CDR3. This rearrangement joins TRBV4-3 to TRBJ2-1, with 15 bases lining up with TRBD2. Unmatched junction bases numbered 10, after V lost 1 base and J lost 9 bases. CDR1 is LGHNA, CDR2 YSLEER, per germline. The CDR3 has 18 residues. CDR3 sequence reads: CASSQGTGTSGRWVEQFF. In nucleotides, the CDR3 is TGCGCCAGCAGCCAAGGGACCGGGACTAGCGGGAGGTGGGTTGAGCAGTTCTTC.

This chain links TRBV27 with TRBJ1-4, with 7 bases fitting TRBD1. The CDR3 is 14 residues long. The trim removed 6 bases at V and 10 bases at J, leaving 11 bases unmatched. Germline V lookup: CDR1 MNHEY, CDR2 SMNVEV (reference sequence). The CDR3 reads CASSLDRASRKLFF. The CDR3 DNA is TGTGCCAGCAGCCTCGACAGGGCCTCTCGAAAACTGTTTTTT.

This clone was recorded only once. The V and J genes are TRBV25-1 and TRBJ1-1; weak D call: TRBD1 (6 bases). The V gene's germline CDR1 is MGHDK and CDR2 SYGVNS. The CDR3 covers 14 residues. Deletions cut 3 bases from V and 1 base from J, with 9 bases between. The DNA for the CDR3 is TGTGCCAGCAGTGACAGGGGTCGGAACACTGAAGCTTTCTTT. This translates into CASSDRGRNTEAFF. Full variable domain (remainder filled in from reference TRBV25-1 and TRBJ1-1): EADIYQTPRYLVIGTGKKITLECSQTMGHDKMYWYQQDPGMELHLIHYSYGVNSTEKGDLSSESTVSRIRTEHFPLTLESARPSHTSQYLCASSDRGRNTEAFFGQGTRLTVV.

The chain joins TRBV4-2 to TRBJ2-7, with TRBD1 as a possible D gene (6 bases). This CDR3 is built from 14 residues. Germline V gene lookup returns CDR1 LGHNA and CDR2 YNFKEQ. The V gene lost 0 bases and the J gene lost 7 bases, with 13 bases spanning the gap. The DNA for the CDR3 is TGTGCCAGCAGCCAAGAGGGGGCTCTGGGTGAGCAGTACTTC. Translation: CASSQEGALGEQYF.

The chain uses TRBV5-1 and TRBJ1-1; D is possibly TRBD1 (6 bases). V lost 4 bases to trimming and J lost 0 bases, with 16 bases between them. This CDR3 spans 16 amino acids. Germline V CDR1 and CDR2: SGHRS, YFSETQ. The chain's CDR3 is CASSPGAGWVNTEAFF. Here the CDR3 DNA reads TGCGCCAGCAGCCCAGGGGCAGGGTGGGTGAACACTGAAGCTTTCTTT. The whole variable domain, filled in from reference TRBV5-1 and TRBJ1-1, reads KAGVTQTPRYLIKTRGQQVTLSCSPISGHRSVSWYQQTPGQGLQFLFEYFSETQRNKGNFPGRFSGRQFSNSRSEMNVSTLELGDSALYLCASSPGAGWVNTEAFFGQGTRLTVV.

This clone has just a few counts. The genes are TRBV10-3 and TRBJ1-2; 9 bases map to TRBD1. The V gene's germline CDR1 is ENHRY and CDR2 SYGVKD. V shed 3 bases, J shed 8 bases, and the junction held 4 bases outside the gene matches. CDR3 length equals 13 residues. The CDR3, as DNA: TGTGCCATCAGTGATAGACAGGGGGAAGGCTACACCTTC. It is translated as CAISDRQGEGYTF.

This clone was observed a few times. The genes are TRBV4-1 and TRBJ1-5, with D unresolved. This CDR3 has 14 residues. The germline V gene encodes CDR1 MGHRA and CDR2 YSYEKL. Between the trimmed V and J ends, which lost 1 base and 8 bases, there was a span of 12 bases. In nucleotides, the CDR3 is TGCGCCAGCAGCCAAGGAGCTAAACGGGAGCCCCAGCATTTT. It codes for CASSQGAKREPQHF.

CDR3 region: CASSPNTSLNTEAFF. The CDR3 nucleotides read TGTGCCAGCTCACCCAACACGTCTCTGAACACTGAAGCTTTCTTT. The chain joins TRBV18 to TRBJ1-1; D is uncertain. CDR1 and CDR2 (germline): KGHSH, LQKENI. This CDR3 region has 15 residues. V shed 3 bases and J shed 0 bases, with 11 bases lying between them.

V usage is TRBV20-1 and J usage is TRBJ1-1, with TRBD1 as a possible D gene (6 bases). The V end was cut by 7 bases, the J end by 7 bases, with 13 bases between. The germline gives CDR1 DFQATT, CDR2 SNEGSKA (reference sequence). The CDR3 consists of 11 residues. DNA of the CDR3: TGCAGTGGGCAGACAGGATTTGAAGCTTTCTTT. The encoded protein is CSGQTGFEAFF.

J is TRBJ2-1 and V is TRBV6-6, with no clear D. V shed 2 bases and J shed 5 bases, with 16 bases lying between them. Looked up from germline, CDR1 is MNHNY and CDR2 is SVGAGI (reference sequence). CDR3 length: 16 amino acids. The CDR3 sequence: CASSYQLEVGDNEQFF. CDR3 nucleotides: TGTGCCAGCAGTTACCAACTCGAGGTTGGAGACAATGAGCAGTTCTTC.